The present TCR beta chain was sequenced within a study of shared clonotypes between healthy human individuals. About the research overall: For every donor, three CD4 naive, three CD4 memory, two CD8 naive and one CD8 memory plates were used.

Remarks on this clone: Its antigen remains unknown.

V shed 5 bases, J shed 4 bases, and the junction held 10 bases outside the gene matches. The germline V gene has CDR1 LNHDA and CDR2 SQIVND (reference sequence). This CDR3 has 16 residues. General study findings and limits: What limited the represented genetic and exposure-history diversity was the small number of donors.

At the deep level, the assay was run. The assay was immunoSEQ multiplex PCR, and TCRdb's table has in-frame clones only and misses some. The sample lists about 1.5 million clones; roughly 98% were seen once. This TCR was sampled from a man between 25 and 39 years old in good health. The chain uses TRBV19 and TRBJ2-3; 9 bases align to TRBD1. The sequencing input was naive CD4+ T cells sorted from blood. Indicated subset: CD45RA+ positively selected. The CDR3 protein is CASSPSDRGTADTQYF. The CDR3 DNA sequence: TGTGCCAGTAGTCCGTCGGACAGGGGTACCGCAGATACGCAGTATTTT. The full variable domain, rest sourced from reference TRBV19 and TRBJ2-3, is DGGITQSPKYLFRKEGQNVTLSCEQNLNHDAMYWYRQDPGQGLRLIYYSQIVNDFQKGDIAEGYSVSREKKESFPLTVTSAQKNPTAFYLCASSPSDRGTADTQYFGPGTRLTVL.